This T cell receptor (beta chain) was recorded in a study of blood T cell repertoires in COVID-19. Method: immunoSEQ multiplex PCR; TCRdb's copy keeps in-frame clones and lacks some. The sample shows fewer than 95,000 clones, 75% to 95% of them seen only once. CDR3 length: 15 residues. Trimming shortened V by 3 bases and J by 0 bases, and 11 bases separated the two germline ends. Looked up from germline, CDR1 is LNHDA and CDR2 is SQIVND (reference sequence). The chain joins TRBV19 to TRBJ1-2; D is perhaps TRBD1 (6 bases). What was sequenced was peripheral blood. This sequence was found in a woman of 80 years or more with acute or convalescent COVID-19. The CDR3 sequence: CASSIVGASNYGYTF. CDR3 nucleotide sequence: TGTGCCAGTAGTATCGTGGGGGCGTCTAACTATGGCTACACCTTC.